A single sample gave rise to the 16 T cell receptor beta chains below, sequenced in a study of PD-1 and CTLA-4 blockade in melanoma. Using immunoSEQ multiplex PCR, the repertoire was profiled, and TCRdb retains in-frame clones only, with some absent. Here the sample spans almost 30,000 clones, about 89% being singletons. The sample was CD8+ T cells from peripheral blood, taken before anti-PD-1 treatment. These TCRs come from a human donor with melanoma.

The CDR3 region is CARHWAETGELFF. In DNA, the CDR3 is TGTGCCAGACACTGGGCGGAGACCGGGGAGCTGTTTTTT. The chain has TRBV5-8 and TRBJ2-2, with unresolved D. Per germline, CDR1 SGHTS and CDR2 YDEGEE. This CDR3 spans 13 amino acids. Trimming removed 8 bases at V and 5 bases at J, with 13 bases between.

CDR3 bases: TGTGCCAGTAGTATTGGGCAGGCTATCGGTGGGGCCAACGTCCTGACTTTC. Protein: CASSIGQAIGGANVLTF. V gene TRBV19 combines with J gene TRBJ2-6; D gene unclear. Germline lookup yields CDR1 LNHDA and CDR2 SQIVND (reference sequence). V was trimmed by 3 bases and J by 3 bases, leaving 15 bases between them. This CDR3 region has 17 residues.

V is TRBV3-1 (or the pseudogene TRBV3-2) and J is TRBJ2-3; TRBD1 is a possible D gene (6 bases). V lost 0 bases, J lost 1 base, and 14 bases lay in between. The length of the CDR3 is 17 residues. Germline lookup yields CDR1 LGHDT and CDR2 YNNKEL (reference sequence). The CDR3 coding sequence is TGTGCCAGCAGCCAAGAAAGTAGGAAGGGGGGCACAGATACGCAGTATTTT. Encoded protein: CASSQESRKGGTDTQYF.

This clone has only one observation. V usage is TRBV18 and J usage is TRBJ1-1; D possibly corresponds to TRBD1 (5 bases). CDR1 is KGHSH, CDR2 LQKENI, per germline. V shed 0 bases and J shed 6 bases, with 11 bases lying between them. The CDR3 loop spans 14 amino acids. CDR3 residues: CASSPPLGGAEAFF. The CDR3 DNA reads as TGTGCCAGCTCACCACCGCTCGGAGGGGCTGAAGCTTTCTTT.

The rearrangement links TRBV7-9 to TRBJ2-7; perhaps TRBD1 as D (5 bases). The V gene lost 2 bases and the J gene lost 6 bases, with 8 bases spanning the gap. From germline, CDR1 is SEHNR and CDR2 FQNEAQ (reference sequence). CDR3 length: 12 residues. CDR3 sequence: CASSLQGVEQYF. The CDR3, as DNA: TGTGCCAGCAGCTTACAAGGGGTCGAGCAGTACTTC.

The chain links TRBV5-1 to TRBJ2-7; TRBD1 aligns across 11 bases. Germline CDR1 is SGHRS and CDR2 is YFSETQ. This CDR3 region has 14 residues. V trimming: 3 bases; J trimming: 5 bases; junction bases outside the gene matches: 4. The DNA for the CDR3 is TGCGCCAGCAGCTCGGGACAGGGGGTCGACGAGCAGTACTTC. Its translation: CASSSGQGVDEQYF.

The chain joins TRBV6-5 to TRBJ1-4; D is ambiguous. Trimming shortened V by 4 bases and J by 5 bases, and 11 bases separated the two germline ends. The germline V gene has CDR1 MNHEY and CDR2 SVGAGI. This CDR3 is built from 14 residues. CDR3 amino acids: CASSSTSGNEKLFF. CDR3 DNA sequence: TGTGCCAGCAGTTCCACCTCCGGGAATGAAAAACTGTTTTTT.

The chain carries TRBV6-5 and TRBJ2-3; tentative D call: TRBD1 (6 bases). The CDR3 totals 15 residues. The germline V gene has CDR1 MNHEY and CDR2 SVGAGI. With 6 bases removed from V and 1 base from J, the gap between germline ends came to 14 bases. CDR3 region: CASSLGTRGTDTQYF. DNA for the CDR3: TGTGCCAGCAGCCTCGGGACACGAGGCACAGATACGCAGTATTTT.

The chain joins TRBV15 to TRBJ1-4, with D possibly matching TRBD1 (6 bases). The CDR3 totals 15 residues. CDR1 is LNHNV and CDR2 is YYDKDF in the germline V gene (reference sequence). Deletions cut 1 base from V and 7 bases from J, with 13 bases between. The CDR3 here is CATSRVAGAVEKLFF. The DNA of the CDR3 is TGTGCCACCAGCAGAGTAGCAGGGGCAGTTGAAAAACTGTTTTTT.

The V call is TRBV4-2, the J call TRBJ1-4, with D possibly TRBD1 on 6 matching bases. CDR1 and CDR2 (germline): LGHNA, YNFKEQ. V was trimmed by 4 bases and J by 14 bases, leaving 23 bases between them. The CDR3 consists of 15 residues. The CDR3, as DNA: TGTGCCAGCAGCCGCCCCCGGGACAACTTGGCGTGGCTGTTTTTT. Translating it yields CASSRPRDNLAWLFF.

The chain uses TRBV13 and TRBJ2-1, with 7 bases aligning to TRBD1. CDR3 length equals 15 residues. CDR1 and CDR2 from the germline V gene are PRHDT and FYEKMQ (reference sequence). Germline trimming cut 3 bases from V and 8 bases from J; bases unmatched to any gene: 10. The CDR3 spells CASSFRQGPADEQFF. The CDR3 region has the DNA TGTGCCAGCAGCTTCCGACAGGGCCCAGCGGATGAGCAGTTCTTC. The whole variable domain, remainder taken from reference TRBV13 and TRBJ2-1, is AAGVIQSPRHLIKEKRETATLKCYPIPRHDTVYWYQQGPGQDPQFLISFYEKMQSDKGSIPDRFSAQQFSDYHSELNMSSLELGDSALYFCASSFRQGPADEQFFGPGTRLTVL.

The chain carries TRBV7-9 and TRBJ2-7; D uncertain. The CDR3 is 14 residues long. The V and J ends lost 3 bases and 2 bases respectively, with 11 bases between them. Germline lookup yields CDR1 SEHNR and CDR2 FQNEAQ (reference sequence). The CDR3 sequence: CASSFPSQPYEQYF. The CDR3, as DNA: TGTGCCAGCAGCTTCCCATCCCAGCCCTACGAGCAGTACTTC.

V and J are TRBV29-1 and TRBJ2-1; tentatively, D is TRBD2 (6 bases). CDR1 and CDR2 from the germline V gene are SQVTM and ANQGSEA. Trimming shortened V by 3 bases and J by 0 bases, and 6 bases separated the two germline ends. The CDR3 runs to 13 residues. The CDR3: CSVDGSSYNEQFF. CDR3 in DNA: TGCAGCGTTGACGGGAGCTCCTACAATGAGCAGTTCTTC.

This clone was seen a single time. The chain employs TRBV27 and TRBJ2-2, with D uncertain. Between the trimmed V and J ends, which lost 0 bases and 5 bases, there was a span of 4 bases. The CDR3 length is 13 residues. Germline assignment: CDR1 MNHEY and CDR2 SMNVEV (reference sequence). Here the CDR3 reads CASSLSSTGELFF. The CDR3, as DNA: TGTGCCAGCAGTTTATCGTCTACCGGGGAGCTGTTTTTT.

The rearrangement joins TRBV6-5 to TRBJ2-5; TRBD1 matches at 8 bases. Trimming at V came to 1 base and at J to 3 bases, leaving 1 base not matched to a gene. This CDR3 is built from 14 residues. The germline V gene has CDR1 MNHEY and CDR2 SVGAGI. The DNA of the CDR3 is TGTGCCAGCAGTTACTACAGGGGGAAAGAGACCCAGTACTTC. It encodes CASSYYRGKETQYF.

The V call is TRBV14, the J call TRBJ2-7; D gene uncertain. Germline V gene lookup returns CDR1 SGHDN and CDR2 FVKESK. CDR3 size: 14 residues. The V and J ends lost 3 bases and 2 bases respectively, with 11 bases between them. Here the CDR3 reads CASSQELLPYEQYF. CDR3 DNA sequence: TGTGCCAGCAGCCAGGAGCTCCTTCCCTACGAGCAGTACTTC.